The 2 T cell receptor beta chains below all came from one sample that was sequenced in a study of T cells in Graves' hyperthyroidism and ophthalmopathy. Authors of the study amplified TCR beta CDR3 regions from RNA transcripts. HTBI primers drove first-round RT-PCR of the TCR CDR3. TCRdb reanalysed the multiplex PCR reads using MiXCR and keeps one entry per CDR3 protein. The sample lists fewer than 700,000 distinct CDR3 sequences; roughly 18% were seen once. Sequencing input: blood. The source is a young woman with Graves' ophthalmopathy.

This clonotype was observed at least ten times. The chain combines TRBV5-1 with TRBJ1-1; D may be TRBD1 (5 bases). The V end was cut by 0 bases, the J end by 4 bases, with 10 bases between. Germline CDR1 is SGHRS and CDR2 is YFSETQ. The CDR3 length is 14 residues. The CDR3: CASSLVGDGTEAFF. CDR3 coding DNA: TGCGCCAGCAGCTTGGTAGGGGACGGCACTGAAGCTTTCTTT.

The chain is built from TRBV5-4 and TRBJ2-1; D is uncertain. CDR1 is SGHNT and CDR2 is YYREEE in the germline V gene (reference sequence). Deletions cut 4 bases from V and 2 bases from J, with 16 bases between. The CDR3 spans 16 residues. Here the CDR3 reads CASSLNDGPTYNEQFF. The DNA of the CDR3 is TGTGCCAGCAGCCTGAACGATGGGCCGACCTACAATGAGCAGTTCTTC.